The following is a T cell receptor beta chain sequence with its context. This sample is drawn from a study of blood T cell repertoires in COVID-19. Clones were sequenced by immunoSEQ multiplex PCR, and TCRdb holds only the in-frame ones, with some missing. Among fewer than 450,000 clones listed, more than 75% were seen once. Germline CDR1 and CDR2: LGHNT and FRNRAP. The CDR3 has 17 amino acids. V was pared by 5 bases and J by 5 bases, with 11 bases of the junction left unmatched. The specimen sequenced was peripheral blood. J is TRBJ2-1 and V is TRBV12-5, with 11 bases fitting TRBD2. The source of this sequence is a woman aged 18 to 35 who had recovered from COVID-19. In DNA, the CDR3 is TGTGCTAGTGGTCCCCGCCGAGGGACTAGCGGAGACAATGAGCAGTTCTTC. Its translation is CASGPRRGTSGDNEQFF.